The 20 T cell receptor beta chains below all came from one sample that was sequenced in a study of post-analysis software for immune sequencing data. Study-level results: Included in a set of several TRBV segments more frequent in patients than controls were TRBV5-6, TRBV5-1 and TRBV20-1.

Prepared TCR beta cDNA libraries contained unique molecular identifiers. TCRdb passed the PCR reads through MiXCR, listing each CDR3 protein once. The sample includes fewer than 850,000 distinct CDR3 sequences, just over 45% of them seen just once. Their antigens are not known. The sequenced sample was blood. Receptors were obtained from a girl aged 5 to 17 with multiple sclerosis.

This clonotype showed up just a few times. The V call is TRBV10-3, the J call TRBJ2-5, with 8 bases that match TRBD2. Germline values: CDR1 ENHRY, CDR2 SYGVKD. This CDR3 comprises 12 residues. Germline trimming cut 10 bases from V and 2 bases from J; bases unmatched to any gene: 3. CDR3 residues: CATSGGQETQYF. CDR3 DNA: TGTGCCACCTCGGGGGGGCAAGAGACCCAGTACTTC.

The chain links TRBV20-1 to TRBJ1-1; perhaps TRBD1 as D (6 bases). CDR1 and CDR2 (germline): DFQATT, SNEGSKA (reference sequence). The CDR3 is made up of 16 amino acids. Between the trimmed V and J ends, which lost 0 bases and 0 bases, there was a span of 14 bases. CDR3 DNA sequence: TGCAGTGCTAGAGACGCCTCGGACAGCTTGAACACTGAAGCTTTCTTT. It codes for CSARDASDSLNTEAFF.

This clonotype was counted a few times. The chain is built from TRBV29-1 and TRBJ2-6; TRBD2 matches 11 bases. This CDR3 has 16 residues. Germline values: CDR1 SQVTM, CDR2 ANQGSEA. V trimming: 6 bases; J trimming: 4 bases; junction bases outside the gene matches: 8. CDR3: CSVDFSGRAGANVLTF. The CDR3 DNA is TGCAGCGTCGACTTTAGCGGGAGGGCCGGGGCCAACGTCCTGACTTTC.

This chain uses TRBV9 with TRBJ2-1; D is tentatively TRBD1 or TRBD2 (5 bases each). This CDR3 spans 15 amino acids. Germline-derived CDR1 and CDR2 are SGDLS and YYNGEE. The germline V and J ends were trimmed by 0 bases and 7 bases, with 14 bases remaining between them. CDR3 nucleotides: TGTGCCAGCAGCGTAGCGGGACCTAACCGGAATGAGCAGTTCTTC. Its protein product is CASSVAGPNRNEQFF.

V usage is TRBV29-1 and J usage is TRBJ1-4; no clear D. V shed 4 bases and J shed 5 bases, with 11 bases lying between them. This CDR3 is built from 13 residues. Germline values: CDR1 SQVTM, CDR2 ANQGSEA. For the CDR3, the DNA is TGCAGCGTTGGGCAGACTCAGAATGAAAAACTGTTTTTT. Translated, it gives CSVGQTQNEKLFF.

The V gene is TRBV5-1, the J gene TRBJ1-2; 8 nucleotides line up with TRBD1. Germline lookup yields CDR1 SGHRS and CDR2 YFSETQ. Trimming took 2 bases from V and 4 from J; bases not matched to a gene: 4. This CDR3 is 14 amino acids long. The CDR3 region is CASSLTGGVYGYTF. The CDR3 coding sequence is TGCGCCAGCAGCTTAACAGGGGGAGTCTATGGCTACACCTTC.

Only a few counts were recorded for this clonotype. The rearrangement links TRBV25-1 to TRBJ1-2, with D hard to call. Germline V CDR1 and CDR2: MGHDK, SYGVNS. Trimming shortened V by 8 bases and J by 1 base, and 11 bases separated the two germline ends. This CDR3 has 13 residues. The CDR3 DNA is TGTGCCAGCTCGGACCTTTTTAACTATGGCTACACCTTC. This encodes CASSDLFNYGYTF.

This clonotype was found a few times. The junction and the germline gene differ at one end; a read error may be behind it. The V call is TRBV7-7, the J call TRBJ2-1; 8 bases map to TRBD2. The CDR3 is 15 residues long. Looked up from germline, CDR1 is SSHAT and CDR2 is FNYEAQ (reference sequence). The CDR3 DNA is TGTGCTAGCAGCCCAACCGGGGCGGGAGGTGGGGAGCAGTTCTTC. Residues: CASSPTGAGGGEQFF.

This clonotype was picked up a small number of times. This chain uses TRBV12-3 or TRBV12-4 with TRBJ1-2; no clear D gene. The CDR3 is 14 residues long. Trimming removed 5 bases from V and 4 bases from J, with 14 bases in between. The CDR3 region has the DNA TGTGCCAGCAGTAATAATCGGGGAGGCTATGGCTACACCTTC. Translating it yields CASSNNRGGYGYTF.

J is TRBJ2-6 and V is TRBV19; D perhaps matches TRBD2 (6 bases). Trimming took 6 bases from V and 0 from J, leaving 12 bases between them. This CDR3 contains 16 residues. CDR1 and CDR2 from the germline V gene are LNHDA and SQIVND (reference sequence). This CDR3 reads CASSGTGLSGANVLTF. The CDR3 coding sequence is TGTGCCAGTAGCGGGACGGGACTCTCTGGGGCCAACGTCCTGACTTTC.

The chain is built from TRBV9 and TRBJ2-7, with a weak D call TRBD2 (6 bases). CDR1 SGDLS and CDR2 YYNGEE come from the germline V gene. The CDR3 totals 16 residues. Trimming removed 0 bases from V and 0 bases from J, with 13 bases in between. CDR3 nucleotides: TGTGCCAGCAGCGTAGCGGGGGACGCCAACTCCTACGAGCAGTACTTC. Residues: CASSVAGDANSYEQYF.

This clonotype has a single count. The chain combines TRBV9 with TRBJ1-1; D is uncertain. V was clipped by 0 bases and J by 5 bases, with 11 bases between them. In germline, CDR1 is SGDLS, CDR2 YYNGEE. The CDR3 has 14 amino acids. CDR3 bases: TGTGCCAGCAGCGTAGCTGGGATGGGAACTGAAGCTTTCTTT. Its protein product is CASSVAGMGTEAFF.

The CDR3 sequence is CSAIGRRSRPDTQYF. The CDR3 DNA reads as TGCAGTGCTATTGGACGTAGGTCCCGGCCAGATACGCAGTATTTT. This rearrangement joins TRBV20-1 to TRBJ2-3, with unresolved D. V was trimmed by 4 bases and J by 4 bases, leaving 18 bases between them. CDR1 and CDR2 (germline): DFQATT, SNEGSKA (reference sequence). This CDR3 contains 15 residues.

A remark on this clonotype: At one end, the junction sequence differs from germline, possibly due to a read error. In nucleotides, the CDR3 is TGTGCCACCAGCGGAGATGCGGTGAACGAGCAGTACTTC. Translated, it gives CATSGDAVNEQYF. V and J are TRBV15 and TRBJ2-7, with D unresolved. The CDR3 spans 13 residues. Germline-derived CDR1 and CDR2 are LNHNV and YYDKDF (reference sequence).

Note on this clonotype: A junction end diverges from the germline sequence, so it may reflect a read error. V and J are TRBV7-3 and TRBJ1-2, with 8 bases fitting TRBD1. Germline-derived CDR1 and CDR2 are SGHTA and FQGTGA. The CDR3 runs 15 residues. CDR3 coding DNA: TGTGCCGGCAGCCCTGGGACAGGTTTCAACTATGGCTACACCTTC. Protein: CAGSPGTGFNYGYTF.

The gene calls are TRBV20-1 and TRBJ2-1, with TRBD1 as a possible D gene (8 bases). The J call could be wrong; TRBJ2-7 is a better fit for the DNA end. The CDR3 contains 14 residues. CDR1 and CDR2 from the germline V gene are DFQATT and SNEGSKA (reference sequence). CDR3 nucleotides: TGCAGTGCCAGGGGGCCTAGCGGATACAATGAGCAGTACTTC. This codes for CSARGPSGYNEQYF.

The CDR3 protein is CASSLHGPGGYTF. The CDR3 coding sequence is TGTGCCAGCAGCTTACATGGGCCTGGTGGCTACACCTTC. This chain connects TRBV7-9 to TRBJ1-2; no firm D call. The germline V and J ends were trimmed by 2 bases and 7 bases, with 11 bases remaining between them. The CDR3 totals 13 residues. Germline V CDR1 and CDR2: SEHNR, FQNEAQ (reference sequence).

This chain links TRBV20-1 with TRBJ2-2; 9 positions agree with TRBD2. From germline, CDR1 is DFQATT and CDR2 SNEGSKA (reference sequence). This CDR3 contains 16 residues. J lost 5 bases, V lost 6 bases, and 13 bases had no gene match. The CDR3 nucleotides read TGCAGTGCCAACGAGGCGGGAGGGCCCGGGACCGGGGAGCTGTTTTTT. It is translated as CSANEAGGPGTGELFF.

The gene calls are TRBV10-3 and TRBJ2-1, with TRBD1 matching over 7 bases. In germline, CDR1 is ENHRY, CDR2 SYGVKD. This CDR3 has 13 amino acids. The V segment lost 3 bases and the J segment 7 bases; nucleotides outside the gene matches: 3. CDR3 residues: CAISENRGNEQFF. DNA for the CDR3: TGTGCCATCAGTGAAAACAGGGGAAATGAGCAGTTCTTC.

The V gene is TRBV12-5, the J gene TRBJ1-1; maybe TRBD1 (5 bases). The germline V gene has CDR1 LGHNT and CDR2 FRNRAP. Trimming left V 3 bases short and J 1 base short, with 21 bases between. CDR3 length: 18 residues. The CDR3 bases are TGTGCTAGTGGTTTCTCCCCCAGGGAACCATCCTCGAACACTGAAGCTTTCTTT. As protein: CASGFSPREPSSNTEAFF.